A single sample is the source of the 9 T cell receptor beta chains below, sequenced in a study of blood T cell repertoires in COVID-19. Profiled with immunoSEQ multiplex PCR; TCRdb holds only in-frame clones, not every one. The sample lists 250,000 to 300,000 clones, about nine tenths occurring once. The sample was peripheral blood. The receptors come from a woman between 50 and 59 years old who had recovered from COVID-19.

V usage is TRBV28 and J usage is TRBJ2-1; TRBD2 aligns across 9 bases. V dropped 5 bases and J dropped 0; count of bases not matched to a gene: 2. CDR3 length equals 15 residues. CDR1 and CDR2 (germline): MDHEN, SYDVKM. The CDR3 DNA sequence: TGTGCCAGCAGTATAGCGGGAGTCTCCTACAATGAGCAGTTCTTC. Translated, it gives CASSIAGVSYNEQFF.

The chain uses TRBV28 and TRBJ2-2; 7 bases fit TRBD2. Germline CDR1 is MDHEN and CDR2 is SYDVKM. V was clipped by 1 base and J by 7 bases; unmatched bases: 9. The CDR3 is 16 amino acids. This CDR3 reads CASSLLGLDGIGELFF. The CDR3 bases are TGTGCCAGCAGTTTATTAGGACTAGATGGTATCGGGGAGCTGTTTTTT. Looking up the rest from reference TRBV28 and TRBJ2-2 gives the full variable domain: DVKVTQSSRYLVKRTGEKVFLECVQDMDHENMFWYRQDPGLGLRLIYFSYDVKMKEKGDIPEGYSVSREKKERFSLILESASTNQTSMYLCASSLLGLDGIGELFFGEGSRLTVL.

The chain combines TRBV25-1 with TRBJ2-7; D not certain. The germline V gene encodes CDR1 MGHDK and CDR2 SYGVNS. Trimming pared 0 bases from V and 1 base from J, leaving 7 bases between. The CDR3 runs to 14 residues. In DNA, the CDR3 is TGTGCCAGCAGTGAATACAGCGATTCCTACGAGCAGTACTTC. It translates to CASSEYSDSYEQYF.

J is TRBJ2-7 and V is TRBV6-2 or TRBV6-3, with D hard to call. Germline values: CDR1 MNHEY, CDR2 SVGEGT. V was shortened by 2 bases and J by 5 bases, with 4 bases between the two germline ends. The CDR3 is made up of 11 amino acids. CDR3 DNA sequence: TGTGCCAGCAGTTACGTCGACGAGCAGTACTTC. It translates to CASSYVDEQYF.

DNA of the CDR3: TGTGCCATCCAGAGGACAGTAAACACTGAAGCTTTCTTT. Translating it yields CAIQRTVNTEAFF. The chain joins TRBV10-3 to TRBJ1-1; D is perhaps TRBD1 (6 bases). Trimming took 8 bases from V and 2 from J, leaving 12 bases between them. The CDR3 contains 13 residues. Germline V lookup: CDR1 ENHRY, CDR2 SYGVKD.

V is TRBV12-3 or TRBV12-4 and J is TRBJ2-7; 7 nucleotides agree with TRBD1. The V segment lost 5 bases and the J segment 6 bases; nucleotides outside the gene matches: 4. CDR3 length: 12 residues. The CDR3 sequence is CASSRQGPEQYF. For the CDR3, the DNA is TGTGCCAGCAGTCGACAGGGCCCCGAGCAGTACTTC.

CDR3 bases: TGCGCCAGCTCGTCGTATCGGGTGGAGACCCAGTACTTC. It encodes CASSSYRVETQYF. The chain carries TRBV5-1 and TRBJ2-5, with D unresolved. The V and J ends lost 7 bases and 5 bases respectively, with 15 bases between them. This CDR3 spans 13 amino acids. Germline loops: CDR1 SGHRS, CDR2 YFSETQ.

The CDR3 protein is CASSLYRGRNTIYF. The CDR3 bases are TGTGCCAGCAGTTTATACAGGGGAAGAAACACCATATATTTT. The chain joins TRBV28 to TRBJ1-3; 7 bases map to TRBD1. The CDR3 is 14 amino acids. V shed 1 base, J shed 5 bases, and the junction held 2 bases outside the gene matches. CDR1 and CDR2 from the germline V gene are MDHEN and SYDVKM. Based on the CDR3 plus reference TRBV28 and TRBJ1-3, the full variable domain is DVKVTQSSRYLVKRTGEKVFLECVQDMDHENMFWYRQDPGLGLRLIYFSYDVKMKEKGDIPEGYSVSREKKERFSLILESASTNQTSMYLCASSLYRGRNTIYFGEGSWLTVV.

The CDR3, as DNA: TGTGCCAGCAGCGTAGGAATTCACAGTGAGCAGTTCTTC. Protein sequence: CASSVGIHSEQFF. The chain links TRBV9 to TRBJ2-1; D ambiguous. With 0 bases removed from V and 9 bases from J, the gap between germline ends came to 10 bases. The CDR3 has 13 residues. Germline V gene sequence: CDR1 SGDLS, CDR2 YYNGEE. The complete variable domain, with remaining parts taken from reference TRBV9 and TRBJ2-1, reads DSGVTQTPKHLITATGQRVTLRCSPRSGDLSVYWYQQSLDQGLQFLIQYYNGEERAKGNILERFSAQQFPDLHSELNLSSLELGDSALYFCASSVGIHSEQFFGPGTRLTVL.